What follows are 6 T cell receptor beta chains derived from one specimen sequenced in a study of cytomegalovirus exposure and HLA in healthy donors. Profiled with immunoSEQ multiplex PCR; TCRdb holds only in-frame clones, not every one. Of under 400,000 clones in the sample, around 90% were seen once. Sequenced sample: PBMCs. These receptors were obtained from a man younger than 45 in good health and CMV-seronegative.

V is TRBV7-9 and J is TRBJ2-2; 9 bases agree with TRBD1. The CDR3 is 17 amino acids. Germline V lookup: CDR1 SEHNR, CDR2 FQNEAQ (reference sequence). The trim removed 5 bases at V and 1 base at J, leaving 8 bases unmatched. DNA of the CDR3: TGTGCCAGCAGCCTGGGCCCGGGACAGGGGAACACCGGGGAGCTGTTTTTT. Translation gives CASSLGPGQGNTGELFF.

The rearrangement joins TRBV29-1 to TRBJ2-7; D gene uncertain. With 0 bases removed from V and 5 bases from J, the gap between germline ends came to 5 bases. The germline V gene has CDR1 SQVTM and CDR2 ANQGSEA. This CDR3 is 11 amino acids long. The CDR3 DNA reads TGCAGCGTTGAAGATCCCGACGAGCAGTACTTC. This encodes CSVEDPDEQYF.

The rearrangement uses TRBV7-6 and TRBJ1-4; 9 nucleotides match TRBD1. V shed 5 bases, J shed 4 bases, and the junction held 5 bases outside the gene matches. Germline V lookup: CDR1 SGHVS, CDR2 FNYEAQ. This CDR3 has 15 amino acids. CDR3 amino acids: CASSVRQGGNEKLFF. CDR3 nucleotides: TGTGCCAGCAGCGTCCGACAGGGGGGTAATGAAAAACTGTTTTTT.

The chain links TRBV4-2 to TRBJ1-4; D call uncertain. The CDR3 is 14 residues long. Germline V gives CDR1 LGHNA, CDR2 YNFKEQ. With 0 bases removed from V and 7 bases from J, the gap between germline ends came to 9 bases. The chain's CDR3 is CASSQERLTEKLFF. In nucleotides, the CDR3 is TGTGCCAGCAGCCAAGAAAGACTAACTGAAAAACTGTTTTTT.

V is TRBV18 and J is TRBJ1-4; D is uncertain. The CDR3 length is 16 residues. Germline V gives CDR1 KGHSH, CDR2 LQKENI. Trimming shortened V by 0 bases and J by 4 bases, and 12 bases separated the two germline ends. Here the CDR3 DNA reads TGTGCCAGCTCACCACCGGGTGGGAGTCTTAATGAAAAACTGTTTTTT. Translation: CASSPPGGSLNEKLFF.

The rearrangement joins TRBV5-1 to TRBJ2-1, with 9 bases identical to TRBD2. The CDR3 extends over 15 amino acids. From germline, CDR1 is SGHRS and CDR2 YFSETQ. Losses at the gene ends were 0 bases for V and 8 bases for J; bases not matched to a gene: 6. CDR3 sequence: CASSLAVAGVDEQFF. Here the CDR3 DNA reads TGCGCCAGCAGCTTGGCAGTAGCGGGGGTGGATGAGCAGTTCTTC.